The 14 T cell receptor beta chains presented below share a single source sample, sequenced in a study of molecular identifiers for immune sequencing clone quantification. TCRdb analysed the PCR reads with MiXCR anew, one entry per CDR3 protein. The table includes approximately 54,000 distinct CDR3 sequences, around 27% detected once. Sequencing input: naive CD8+ T cells from blood, with Jurkat cell RNA spiked in. Documented subset: FACS-sorted CD8+CD4-CCR7+CD45RA+ naive T cells. These TCRs come from a human donor in good health. Some libraries in this study had Jurkat cell RNA spiked in.

The chain combines TRBV10-3 with TRBJ2-7; a possible D gene is TRBD2 (5 bases). The CDR3 has 14 residues. V was trimmed by 6 bases and J by 12 bases, leaving 24 bases between them. Looked up from germline, CDR1 is ENHRY and CDR2 is SYGVKD. The CDR3 sequence: CAIREASPTSALYF. For the CDR3, the DNA is TGTGCCATCAGGGAGGCCAGCCCCACCTCCGCGCTGTACTTC.

This clonotype was seen many times. The gene calls are TRBV4-3 and TRBJ1-4; no clear D gene. Looked up from germline, CDR1 is LGHNA and CDR2 is YSLEER. CDR3 length equals 12 residues. V lost 0 bases and J lost 13, with 9 bases in between. CDR3 residues: CASSQEEVGLFF. Here the CDR3 DNA reads TGCGCCAGCAGCCAAGAGGAAGTTGGACTGTTTTTT.

This clonotype was counted at least ten times. The V call is TRBV29-1, the J call TRBJ2-2; D perhaps matches TRBD2 (6 bases). The CDR3 totals 12 residues. Germline CDR1 and CDR2: SQVTM and ANQGSEA. The V end lost 7 bases, the J end lost 7 bases, and 13 bases lay between the germline ends. The CDR3 DNA is TGCAGCGCCCGATGGGGGGACGGGGAGCTGTTTTTT. As protein: CSARWGDGELFF.

In the case of this clonotype: This could be a read error, since a much larger clone is one nucleotide away. J is TRBJ2-2 and V is TRBV7-2; TRBD2 is a possible D gene (5 bases). The CDR3 consists of 14 residues. CDR1 and CDR2 (germline): SGHTA, FQGNSA. This CDR3 is CARSLGLNTGELFF. CDR3 nucleotides: TGTGCCCGCAGCTTAGGACTGAACACCGGGGAGCTGTTTTTT.

Comment on this clonotype: A much bigger clone sits one base away, suggesting this may be a read error. This chain uses TRBV5-3 with TRBJ2-2, with 10 positions matching TRBD2. TRBV5-3 carries the ORF label, with uncertain function. This CDR3 has 17 amino acids. J gave up 3 bases and V 10 bases, and 15 bases lay outside the gene matches. CDR3 coding DNA: TGTGCCGGCAGCTTGGAGGCTAGCGGGAGTTACACCGGGGAGCTGTTTTTT. Residues: CAGSLEASGSYTGELFF.

This clonotype came up many times. The chain's CDR3 is CSAEVQGTEAFF. In DNA form, the CDR3 reads TGCAGCGCCGAGGTACAGGGGACTGAAGCTTTCTTT. The chain combines TRBV29-1 with TRBJ1-1; 7 positions agree with TRBD1. CDR3 size: 12 residues. Germline V CDR1 and CDR2: SQVTM, ANQGSEA. The ends lost 7 bases at V and 5 bases at J; junction bases unmatched: 7.

This clonotype appeared many times. CDR3 amino acids: CASSLWGANTDTQYF. CDR3 nucleotides: TGCGCCAGCAGCTTGTGGGGGGCCAACACAGATACGCAGTATTTT. This sequence joins TRBV5-1 and TRBJ2-3, with D perhaps TRBD1 or TRBD2 (6 bases each). In germline, CDR1 is SGHRS, CDR2 YFSETQ. V was clipped by 1 base and J by 2 bases, with 11 bases between them. This CDR3 has 15 residues.

The table lists this clonotype with many counts. The chain carries TRBV12-3 or TRBV12-4 and TRBJ2-5, with D possibly matching TRBD1 (5 bases). The CDR3 extends over 14 amino acids. Trimming removed 3 bases from V and 5 bases from J, with 13 bases in between. For the CDR3, the DNA is TGTGCCAGCAGTTTGGCAGGGAAGGCGGAGACCCAGTACTTC. Translated, it gives CASSLAGKAETQYF.

This clonotype was detected many times. V gene TRBV20-1 combines with J gene TRBJ1-6; a weak D match, TRBD1 (5 bases). CDR1 is DFQATT and CDR2 is SNEGSKA in the germline V gene (reference sequence). V dropped 2 bases and J dropped 1 base, with 12 bases sitting between them. This CDR3 spans 16 amino acids. The CDR3 sequence: CSARSTVGSYNSPLHF. The DNA for the CDR3 is TGCAGTGCTAGATCGACAGTGGGTTCCTATAATTCACCCCTCCACTTT.

This clonotype was detected ten times or more. V gene TRBV11-2 combines with J gene TRBJ2-3; 9 bases match TRBD2. Germline-derived CDR1 and CDR2 are SGHAT and FQNNGV. This CDR3 has 15 amino acids. V shed 1 base, J shed 4 bases, and the junction held 3 bases outside the gene matches. The CDR3 here is CASSLGGGAPDTQYF. For the CDR3, the DNA is TGTGCCAGCAGCTTAGGCGGGGGGGCGCCAGATACGCAGTATTTT.

This rearrangement joins TRBV6-2 or TRBV6-3 to TRBJ2-7; D could derive from TRBD1 or TRBD2 (5 bases each). The CDR3 is 14 residues long. Germline loops: CDR1 MNHEY, CDR2 SVGEGT. Deletions cut 6 bases from V and 2 bases from J, with 14 bases between. The CDR3 DNA reads TGTGCCAGCAGATATAAACGGGACGCCTACGAGCAGTACTTC. It specifies CASRYKRDAYEQYF.

The table lists this clonotype with many counts. The chain uses TRBV29-1 and TRBJ2-7; 9 bases match TRBD1. V gave up 5 bases and J gave up 3 bases; unmatched junction bases: 2. The CDR3 length is 12 residues. CDR1 is SQVTM and CDR2 is ANQGSEA in the germline V gene. The CDR3 DNA reads TGCAGCGTTCGGACAGGGGTCTACGAGCAGTACTTC. This gives the protein CSVRTGVYEQYF.

This clonotype came up a few times. The genes are TRBV27 and TRBJ2-7, with D perhaps TRBD2 (6 bases). This CDR3 comprises 13 residues. Germline assignment: CDR1 MNHEY and CDR2 SMNVEV (reference sequence). Trimming shortened V by 1 base and J by 7 bases, and 11 bases separated the two germline ends. The CDR3 coding sequence is TGTGCCAGCAGTTTATTAAAGGGGACTGAGCAGTACTTC. Amino acids: CASSLLKGTEQYF.

Ten or more counts support this clonotype. J is TRBJ2-7 and V is TRBV6-1; 7 bases align to TRBD1. The ends lost 5 bases at V and 4 bases at J; junction bases unmatched: 11. The CDR3 contains 15 residues. The V gene's germline CDR1 is MNHNS and CDR2 SASEGT. DNA for the CDR3: TGTGCCAGCAGTTCAGAAGGGACAGAAGAATACGAGCAGTACTTC. It translates to CASSSEGTEEYEQYF.